The 24 T cell receptor beta chains below were found in one sample sequenced in a study of beta chain features in type 1 diabetes. Investigators reverse transcribed all isolated RNA, so they sequenced expressed TCRB transcripts. Measured with immunoSEQ multiplex PCR; TCRdb has only the in-frame clones, and not every one. The profile shows around 140,000 clones, more than 9% of them singletons. Sequenced input: naive CD4+ T cells from blood. All receptors come from a man between 18 and 29 years old in good health.

The gene calls are TRBV4-3 and TRBJ1-4, with 9 bases aligning to TRBD1. Germline CDR1 is LGHNA and CDR2 is YSLEER. The CDR3 runs 14 residues. With 4 bases clipped from V and 8 bases from J, the junction kept 5 bases outside the gene matches. The CDR3 here is CASSPGQGSEKLFF. DNA of the CDR3: TGCGCCAGCAGCCCGGGACAGGGAAGCGAAAAACTGTTTTTT.

This clone was observed a few times. The chain combines TRBV10-3 with TRBJ2-5; 16 bases agree with TRBD2. After removal of 10 bases from V and 5 bases from J, the junction contained 7 bases not matched to a gene. This CDR3 has 15 residues. Germline values: CDR1 ENHRY, CDR2 SYGVKD. Here the CDR3 DNA reads TGTGCCACCCTGGGACTAGCGGGGGGGCGTGAGACCCAGTACTTC. Its protein product is CATLGLAGGRETQYF.

Ten or more counts support this clone. The rearrangement joins TRBV29-1 to TRBJ2-7; 9 positions match TRBD1. Germline V gene lookup returns CDR1 SQVTM and CDR2 ANQGSEA. The trim removed 5 bases at V and 3 bases at J, leaving 5 bases unmatched. CDR3 length equals 13 residues. The CDR3 sequence is CSVSGTGIYEQYF. CDR3 nucleotide sequence: TGCAGCGTTTCCGGGACAGGGATCTACGAGCAGTACTTC.

The chain recombines TRBV5-4 with TRBJ1-6; 8 bases agree with TRBD1. Germline V gene sequence: CDR1 SGHNT, CDR2 YYREEE (reference sequence). V shed 4 bases and J 7 bases; nucleotides not matched to a gene: 10. The CDR3 spans 16 residues. CDR3 protein: CASSQADRGSNSPLHF. CDR3 nucleotide sequence: TGTGCCAGCAGCCAGGCTGACAGGGGTTCCAATTCACCCCTCCACTTT.

V is TRBV27 and J is TRBJ1-6; 10 nucleotides line up with TRBD1. Per germline, CDR1 MNHEY and CDR2 SMNVEV (reference sequence). The CDR3 loop spans 16 amino acids. Germline trimming cut 7 bases from V and 12 bases from J; bases unmatched to any gene: 15. The DNA for the CDR3 is TGTGCCAGCACTGGAAGGACAGGGGGTTTAATTTTACCCCTCCACTTT. This gives the protein CASTGRTGGLILPLHF.

Worth noting for this clone: This same CDR3 is encoded by further DNA sequences in the sample. V is TRBV7-6 and J is TRBJ2-5; 9 positions match TRBD2. The CDR3 totals 16 residues. Germline CDR1 is SGHVS and CDR2 is FNYEAQ. V was clipped by 0 bases and J by 1 base; unmatched bases: 3. CDR3 nucleotides: TGTGCCAGCAGCTTAGCGTGGCGGGGGGGCCAAGAGACCCAGTACTTC. Amino acids: CASSLAWRGGQETQYF.

This clone has more than one count but fewer than ten. The chain joins TRBV5-6 to TRBJ1-6; the D gene is possibly TRBD1 (6 bases). There are 13 residues in the CDR3. Trimming left V 4 bases short and J 6 bases short, with 8 bases between. The germline gives CDR1 SGHDT, CDR2 YYEEEE. CDR3 region: CASSRGANSPLHF. The CDR3 bases are TGTGCCAGCAGCCGGGGGGCTAATTCACCCCTCCACTTT.

This clone turned up a few times. This rearrangement joins TRBV28 to TRBJ2-7; no definite D call. Trimming took off 3 bases at V and 6 bases at J, with 3 bases between the two ends. Looked up from germline, CDR1 is MDHEN and CDR2 is SYDVKM. This CDR3 is built from 10 residues. Here the CDR3 reads CASSFVEQYF. As DNA, the CDR3 is TGTGCCAGCAGTTTCGTCGAGCAGTACTTC.

The chain has TRBV18 and TRBJ1-1; 9 nucleotides align to TRBD1. The CDR3 is 15 amino acids. V dropped 3 bases and J dropped 5; count of bases not matched to a gene: 7. Germline V gene data show CDR1 as KGHSH and CDR2 as LQKENI. CDR3 amino acids: CASSPADRGSTEAFF. In DNA, the CDR3 is TGTGCCAGCTCACCGGCGGACAGGGGAAGTACTGAAGCTTTCTTT. The entire variable domain, with the rest obtained from reference TRBV18 and TRBJ1-1, is as follows: NAGVMQNPRHLVRRRGQEARLRCSPMKGHSHVYWYRQLPEEGLKFMVYLQKENIIDESGMPKERFSAEFPKEGPSILRIQQVVRGDSAAYFCASSPADRGSTEAFFGQGTRLTVV.

V is TRBV7-6 and J is TRBJ2-7; 11 bases fit TRBD1. Germline CDR1 SGHVS, CDR2 FNYEAQ. The CDR3 extends over 17 amino acids. Unmatched junction bases numbered 11, after V lost 3 bases and J lost 4 bases. The DNA of the CDR3 is TGTGCCAGCAGCTTCCTTCCCCCGGGACAGGGGGTATACGAGCAGTACTTC. Translated: CASSFLPPGQGVYEQYF.

The rearrangement links TRBV19 to TRBJ2-3; 8 bases fit TRBD2. The V and J ends lost 3 bases and 0 bases, in that order; junction bases with no gene match: 2. The CDR3 covers 15 residues. Germline loops: CDR1 LNHDA, CDR2 SQIVND (reference sequence). CDR3 protein: CASSIGGGSTDTQYF. The DNA of the CDR3 is TGTGCCAGTAGTATCGGGGGGGGTAGCACAGATACGCAGTATTTT.

J is TRBJ2-1 and V is TRBV7-9, with D possibly being TRBD1 (6 bases). The germline gives CDR1 SEHNR, CDR2 FQNEAQ (reference sequence). CDR3 length: 14 amino acids. V gave up 10 bases and J gave up 0 bases, with 13 bases separating them. The CDR3 spells CAIEQGLSYNEQFF. The CDR3 coding sequence is TGTGCCATTGAACAGGGCCTCTCCTACAATGAGCAGTTCTTC.

V usage is TRBV6-6 and J usage is TRBJ2-7, with 11 bases matching TRBD1. Germline-derived CDR1 and CDR2 are MNHNY and SVGAGI (reference sequence). This CDR3 has 15 residues. With V trimmed by 1 base and J by 7 bases, 6 bases remained unmatched. CDR3 in amino acids: CASSYLGQGAWEQYF. The CDR3 region has the DNA TGTGCCAGCAGTTACTTAGGACAGGGGGCGTGGGAGCAGTACTTC.

The chain is built from TRBV9 and TRBJ2-5, with 8 positions matching TRBD2. J was trimmed by 4 bases and V by 0 bases; bases with no gene match: 5. CDR3 length: 15 residues. Germline CDR1 and CDR2: SGDLS and YYNGEE. The CDR3 here is CASSVGAGAGETQYF. The CDR3 nucleotides are TGTGCCAGCAGCGTAGGAGCGGGGGCGGGAGAGACCCAGTACTTC. The full variable domain, its missing parts supplied by reference TRBV9 and TRBJ2-5, is DSGVTQTPKHLITATGQRVTLRCSPRSGDLSVYWYQQSLDQGLQFLIQYYNGEERAKGNILERFSAQQFPDLHSELNLSSLELGDSALYFCASSVGAGAGETQYFGPGTRLLVL.

This chain joins TRBV6-5 and TRBJ2-5, with a weak D call TRBD2 (6 bases). V was trimmed by 6 bases and J by 1 base, leaving 12 bases between them. Germline V gives CDR1 MNHEY, CDR2 SVGAGI. CDR3 size: 14 residues. The CDR3 region has the DNA TGTGCCAGCAGACCCCCCGGGAGCCAAGAGACCCAGTACTTC. The encoded protein is CASRPPGSQETQYF.

At least ten counts were recorded for this clone. The chain links TRBV14 to TRBJ2-2; D is undetermined. The germline CDR1 and CDR2 sequences are SGHDN and FVKESK. The CDR3 totals 15 residues. The V gene lost 1 base and the J gene lost 4 bases, with 10 bases spanning the gap. Here the CDR3 reads CASSQALFGTGELFF. DNA for the CDR3: TGTGCCAGCAGCCAAGCCCTTTTCGGCACCGGGGAGCTGTTTTTT.

V gene TRBV28 combines with J gene TRBJ2-1, with 8 nucleotides matching TRBD1. The junction had 8 bases not matched to a gene; V was cut back by 6 bases and J by 4 bases. Per the germline V gene, CDR1 is MDHEN and CDR2 is SYDVKM. The CDR3 runs to 15 residues. CDR3 nucleotides: TGTGCCAGCAGGTCACGGACAGGGCGTTACAATGAGCAGTTCTTC. Translated: CASRSRTGRYNEQFF.

This clone was detected only a few times. V gene TRBV5-1 combines with J gene TRBJ1-6, with a tentative D call TRBD1 (5 bases). V was trimmed by 4 bases and J by 7 bases, leaving 12 bases between them. The CDR3 extends over 14 amino acids. The germline CDR1 and CDR2 sequences are SGHRS and YFSETQ. This chain's CDR3 is CASSQDKGNSPLHF. The DNA for the CDR3 is TGCGCCAGCAGCCAGGACAAAGGAAATTCACCCCTCCACTTT.

There are a few counts of this clone. This sequence joins TRBV4-1 and TRBJ1-2; 9 bases line up with TRBD1. Germline trimming cut 4 bases from V and 2 bases from J; bases unmatched to any gene: 2. CDR3 length equals 14 residues. The germline V gene has CDR1 MGHRA and CDR2 YSYEKL. CDR3 coding DNA: TGCGCCAGCAGCCCCGGACAGGGGAACTATGGCTACACCTTC. It yields the protein CASSPGQGNYGYTF.

V usage is TRBV10-2 and J usage is TRBJ2-1; TRBD2 matches 13 bases. Germline CDR1 WSHSY, CDR2 SAAADI. This CDR3 region has 15 residues. V lost 6 bases, J lost 6 bases, and 5 bases stayed unmatched. The CDR3 bases are TGCGCCAGCAGAACCGGGACTAGCGGGGTCAATGAGCAGTTCTTC. The encoded protein is CASRTGTSGVNEQFF.

This chain connects TRBV18 to TRBJ2-3, with D possibly being TRBD1 (5 bases). The V gene's germline CDR1 is KGHSH and CDR2 LQKENI. Trimming cost V 0 bases and J 3 bases, with 16 bases left between them. This CDR3 contains 17 residues. The CDR3 protein is CASSPPSAGLRTDTQYF. The CDR3, as DNA: TGTGCCAGCTCACCACCTTCCGCAGGGCTTAGAACAGATACGCAGTATTTT.

The table lists this clone with a few counts. The chain combines TRBV7-3 with TRBJ2-5; 7 bases fit TRBD1. Germline assignment: CDR1 SGHTA and CDR2 FQGTGA. The CDR3 spans 16 residues. J lost 4 bases, V lost 1 base, and 9 bases had no gene match. For the CDR3, the DNA is TGTGCCAGCAGCTTAAGCCCATGGGACAGCATAGAGACCCAGTACTTC. Protein sequence: CASSLSPWDSIETQYF. The variable domain in full, completed from reference TRBV7-3 and TRBJ2-5, reads GAGVSQTPSNKVTEKGKYVELRCDPISGHTALYWYRQSLGQGPEFLIYFQGTGAADDSGLPNDRFFAVRPEGSVSTLKIQRTERGDSAVYLCASSLSPWDSIETQYFGPGTRLLVL.

V usage is TRBV19 and J usage is TRBJ2-5; 9 bases match TRBD2. This CDR3 has 15 residues. In germline, CDR1 is LNHDA, CDR2 SQIVND (reference sequence). With 5 bases clipped from V and 7 bases from J, the junction kept 11 bases outside the gene matches. The CDR3 is CASSGGSGGLVTQYF. The DNA of the CDR3 is TGTGCCAGTAGTGGAGGTAGCGGGGGTCTGGTGACCCAGTACTTC.

The chain joins TRBV14 to TRBJ2-5, with 11 bases lining up with TRBD1. The CDR3 is 16 residues long. Germline trimming cut 4 bases from V and 6 bases from J; bases unmatched to any gene: 10. Germline V lookup: CDR1 SGHDN, CDR2 FVKESK. CDR3 protein: CASSPIGQGAWKTQYF. DNA for the CDR3: TGTGCCAGCAGCCCTATCGGACAGGGGGCTTGGAAGACCCAGTACTTC.